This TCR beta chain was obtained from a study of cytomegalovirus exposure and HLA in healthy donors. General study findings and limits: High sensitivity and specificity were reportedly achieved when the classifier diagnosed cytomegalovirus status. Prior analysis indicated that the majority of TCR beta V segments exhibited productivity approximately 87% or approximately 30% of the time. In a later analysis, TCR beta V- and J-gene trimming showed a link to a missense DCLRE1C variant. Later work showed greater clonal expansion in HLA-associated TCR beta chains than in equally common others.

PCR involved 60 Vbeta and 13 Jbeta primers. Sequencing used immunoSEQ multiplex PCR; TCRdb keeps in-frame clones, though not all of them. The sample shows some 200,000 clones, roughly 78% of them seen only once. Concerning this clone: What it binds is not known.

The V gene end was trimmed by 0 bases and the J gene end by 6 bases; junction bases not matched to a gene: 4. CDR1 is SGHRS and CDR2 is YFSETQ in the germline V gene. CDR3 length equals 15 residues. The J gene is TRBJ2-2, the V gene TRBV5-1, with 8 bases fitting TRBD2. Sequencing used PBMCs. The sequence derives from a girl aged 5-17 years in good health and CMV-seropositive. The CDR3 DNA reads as TGCGCCAGCAGCTTGGAGGGACTAGTTGCCGGGGAGCTGTTTTTT. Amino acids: CASSLEGLVAGELFF.